This T cell receptor beta chain originates from a study of blood T cell repertoires in COVID-19 (dated by TCRdb to 2019 to 2021). Concerning the study at large: The collaborator samples originated in the United States, Italy and Spain and spanned the acute and convalescent phases of COVID-19. Sample metadata almost always included a de-identified subject ID, COVID-19 status, age in years and sex. The samples were drawn from two sources: the first 160 participants of the ongoing ImmuneRACE study, and some 1,300 subjects contributed by 6 global collaborators. Where HLA class I and class II types were available, the types were taken from metadata supplied by the sample provider, not from assay-based typing. The prospective study material was composed of cDNA or gDNA derived from T cells, B-cell-depleted T cells, or PBMCs. A freely available public database, intended as a resource for researchers studying the immune response to SARS-CoV-2, is where the repertoires were released. Subjects who had been exposed to COVID-19, were actively infected with it, or had recovered from it provided the deeply sampled blood TCRbeta repertoires that made up the dataset.

On this clone itself: What this receptor recognizes is not known. Base qualities are not recorded, but no much larger clone differs from it by a single base.

Collaborating institutions collected whole blood in K2EDTA tubes following their own protocols. For TCRbeta analysis, collaborator samples were shipped as frozen whole blood, as isolated PBMCs, or as DNA extracted from either sample type. The full study reports these points: Clinical and demographic metadata were provided uncurated, with the amount varying by source and participant.

TCRbeta CDR3 regions were amplified from genomic DNA by means of the immunoSEQ Assay, a bias-controlled multiplex PCR. The source study handled its data this way. Within the assay, amplification of reference gene primers was used to estimate how many nucleated cells each sample contained. To quantify the absolute abundance of each unique TCRbeta CDR3 rearrangement, sequence reads were collapsed and filtered. For each sample, productive Simpson clonality was calculated as the square root of Simpson's diversity index across productive rearrangements. Held by TCRdb, this immuneACCESS table contains in-frame sequences only and omits some clones. Under half of the omission traces to an unresolved V gene where checked; the cause of the rest is unknown. Clone size and the V and J calls come from that table; the DNA yielded D and trimming. The sample includes 100,000 to 150,000 clones, with about 87% observed a single time. Of the sample, about a tenth falls within the top ten clones.

The sequencing input was peripheral blood. The sequence came from a man in his fifties or sixties with acute or convalescent COVID-19.

The encoded CDR3 is CASSPPPAGGPYNEQFF. The DNA sequence is given as TGTGCCAGCAGCCCCCCCCCAGCGGGGGGGCCTTACAATGAGCAGTTCTTC. The rearrangement joined TRBV3-1 (or the pseudogene TRBV3-2) to TRBJ2-1, and TRBD2 matches 10 of the central bases. From the cysteine up to the phenylalanine, the CDR3 has a length of 17 residues. Kept here is only the CDR3 DNA, which spans 51 bases and is read in frame from base 1. Trimming accounts for 4 bases at V and 4 bases at J, while the number of junction bases matched to no gene is 10. CDR1 and CDR2 (LGHDT, YNNKEL) derive from the germline V gene (reference sequence).